This T cell receptor beta chain was profiled in a study of neurological immune-mediated disorders. At least ten counts were recorded for this clonotype. TCRdb re-derived calls from the 5' RACE reads in MiXCR, one entry per CDR3 protein. The sample carries 70,000 to 90,000 distinct CDR3 sequences, almost 6% recorded once. Stated time point: longitudinal time-point 2. The CDR3 spans 14 residues. Unmatched junction bases numbered 5, after V lost 5 bases and J lost 6 bases. Germline CDR1 reads DFQATT; CDR2 reads SNEGSKA (reference sequence). This clonotype was obtained from a woman in her sixties or seventies with multiple sclerosis. What was sequenced was PBMCs. The V call is TRBV20-1, the J call TRBJ2-2; TRBD2 aligns across 11 bases. Here the CDR3 reads CSAFSGGAAGELFF. The CDR3 DNA reads TGCAGTGCTTTTAGCGGGGGGGCCGCCGGGGAGCTGTTTTTT.